Here is one T cell receptor beta chain with its context. Other DNA variants within this sample encode the same CDR3. Assay: immunoSEQ multiplex PCR; the TCRdb copy retains only in-frame clones and omits some. Here the sample spans 200,000 to 250,000 clones, about 81% being singletons. The data stem from a study of blood T cell repertoires in COVID-19. Study details: Sites across the United States, Italy and Spain contributed samples from acute and convalescent COVID-19. From T cells, B-cell-depleted T cells, or PBMCs came the material, which was cDNA or gDNA.

Trimming left V 0 bases short and J 4 bases short, with 11 bases between. The germline CDR1 and CDR2 sequences are SGHRS and YFSETQ. CDR3 length: 15 residues. Participants spanned ages about 18 to 95 years and resided in 24 US areas. Symptom resolution, clearance, or two negative PCRs marked the recovered donors of Cohort 3. The TCR was taken from a man aged 40-49 years who had recovered from COVID-19. The sequenced sample was PBMCs or T cells enriched from blood (not recorded which). V usage is TRBV5-1 and J usage is TRBJ1-3; D ambiguous. Here the CDR3 reads CASSLDAGSGNTIYF. In DNA form, the CDR3 reads TGCGCCAGCAGCTTGGATGCAGGTTCGGGAAACACCATATATTTT.